The 9 T cell receptor beta chains presented below share a single source sample, sequenced in a study of T-cell reconstitution after alpha-beta-depleted transplantation in children. Using unique molecular identifiers, the investigators prepared the TCRbeta library. From the PCR reads, TCRdb called clonotypes with MiXCR, one entry per CDR3 protein. The profile covers roughly 160,000 distinct CDR3 sequences, with 11% appearing a single time and 13% taken by the ten largest. This specimen consisted of PBMCs, obtained before TCRalphabeta/CD19-depleted stem cell transplant. The receptors here all came from a boy aged 2 to 9 with acute myeloid leukemia, due to receive a stem cell transplant.

This clonotype was recorded at least ten times. The chain recombines TRBV28 with TRBJ1-5; 10 bases fit TRBD1. Trimming cost V 0 bases and J 7 bases; bases outside gene matches: 6. Germline CDR1 MDHEN, CDR2 SYDVKM. The CDR3 is 16 amino acids. CDR3 in DNA: TGTGCCAGCAGTTTATGGACAGGGGGCGATAGGCAGCCCCAGCATTTT. The encoded protein is CASSLWTGGDRQPQHF.

The table lists this clonotype with many counts. The V gene is TRBV7-6, the J gene TRBJ2-1; D tentatively reads TRBD1 or TRBD2 (6 bases each). Trimming took off 1 base at V and 7 bases at J, with 41 bases between the two ends. The CDR3 runs to 24 residues. Looked up from germline, CDR1 is SGHVS and CDR2 is FNYEAQ. This CDR3 reads CASSLVVMGASGRYPSGARNEQFF. CDR3 sequence (DNA): TGTGCCAGCAGCTTAGTTGTTATGGGGGCTTCAGGTCGGTACCCATCGGGGGCCCGGAATGAGCAGTTCTTC.

The V gene is TRBV12-3 or TRBV12-4, the J gene TRBJ2-3, with 10 bases aligning to TRBD2. The CDR3 spans 17 residues. CDR3 DNA sequence: TGTACCATCAGCCCCTGGGTAGCGGGAGGAGGCACAGATACGCAGTATTTT. Translated: CTISPWVAGGGTDTQYF.

The chain links TRBV28 to TRBJ1-3, with D hard to call. The V gene lost 6 bases and the J gene lost 7 bases, with 16 bases spanning the gap. The CDR3 sequence is 14 residues long. CDR1 and CDR2 from the germline V gene are MDHEN and SYDVKM. The CDR3 region is CASRPIVRGNTIYF. The CDR3 nucleotides are TGTGCCAGCAGGCCAATCGTACGAGGTAACACCATATATTTT.

Many counts were recorded for this clonotype. The chain links TRBV20-1 to TRBJ1-2, with D perhaps TRBD1 (5 bases). V lost 6 bases and J lost 4, with 18 bases in between. The CDR3 runs 14 residues. The germline V gene encodes CDR1 DFQATT and CDR2 SNEGSKA (reference sequence). DNA of the CDR3: TGCAGTGCCCGGGGAAGGGGCGGTGGCTATGGCTACACCTTC. Translated: CSARGRGGGYGYTF.

This clonotype has ten or more counts. The chain links TRBV5-1 to TRBJ2-1; D is possibly TRBD2 (5 bases). Trimming shortened V by 2 bases and J by 9 bases, and 9 bases separated the two germline ends. The CDR3 runs 12 residues. Germline V CDR1 and CDR2: SGHRS, YFSETQ. CDR3 nucleotides: TGCGCCAGCAGCTTTGGCACTAGTGAGCAGTTCTTC. This translates into CASSFGTSEQFF. The full variable domain, its missing parts supplied by reference TRBV5-1 and TRBJ2-1, is KAGVTQTPRYLIKTRGQQVTLSCSPISGHRSVSWYQQTPGQGLQFLFEYFSETQRNKGNFPGRFSGRQFSNSRSEMNVSTLELGDSALYLCASSFGTSEQFFGPGTRLTVL.

This clonotype was seen repeatedly, ten times or more. This chain joins TRBV29-1 and TRBJ1-4; D is unclear. The germline V gene encodes CDR1 SQVTM and CDR2 ANQGSEA. This CDR3 comprises 13 residues. The V and J ends lost 5 bases and 7 bases respectively, with 14 bases between them. CDR3 sequence (DNA): TGCAGCGTTCGGGGAGGGTCGGGTGAAAAACTGTTTTTT. Residues: CSVRGGSGEKLFF.

This clonotype was recorded many times. This sequence joins TRBV12-3 or TRBV12-4 and TRBJ2-3; 11 bases fit TRBD2. V trimming: 8 bases; J trimming: 3 bases; junction bases outside the gene matches: 10. The CDR3 contains 16 residues. The CDR3 DNA reads as TGTGCCAGCGTGGGGGAGACTAGCGGGATAACAGATACGCAGTATTTT. Its translation is CASVGETSGITDTQYF.

The chain recombines TRBV12-3 or TRBV12-4 with TRBJ2-1; 11 bases line up with TRBD2. This CDR3 comprises 18 residues. As DNA, the CDR3 is TGTACCATCAGTTTAGCGGGAGGGCCCTTAATGCCCTACAATGAGCAGTTCTTC. Encoded protein: CTISLAGGPLMPYNEQFF.